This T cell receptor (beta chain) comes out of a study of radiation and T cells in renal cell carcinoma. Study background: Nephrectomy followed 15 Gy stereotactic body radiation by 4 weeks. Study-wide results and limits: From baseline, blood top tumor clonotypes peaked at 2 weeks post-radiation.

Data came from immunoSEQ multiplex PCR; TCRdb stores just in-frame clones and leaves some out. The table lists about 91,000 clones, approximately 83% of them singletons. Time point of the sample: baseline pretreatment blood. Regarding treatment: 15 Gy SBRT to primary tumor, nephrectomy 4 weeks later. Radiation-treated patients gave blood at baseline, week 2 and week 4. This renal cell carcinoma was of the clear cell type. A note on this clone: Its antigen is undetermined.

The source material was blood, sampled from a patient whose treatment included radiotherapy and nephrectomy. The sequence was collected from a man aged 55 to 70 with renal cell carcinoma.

CDR3 DNA: TGCAGCGCCTTGGGACAGGGAGACGGCTACACCTTC. It yields the protein CSALGQGDGYTF. The chain employs TRBV29-1 and TRBJ1-2; 9 positions agree with TRBD1. Germline V gene sequence: CDR1 SQVTM, CDR2 ANQGSEA. Losses at the gene ends were 7 bases for V and 8 bases for J; bases not matched to a gene: 8. This CDR3 has 12 amino acids.